One sample yielded the 9 T cell receptor beta chains listed below, sequenced in a study of CXCR3-negative and CXCR3-positive naive CD8 T cells. The method, 5' RACE with UMI labels, was used to prepare the TRB cDNA libraries. With the 5' RACE reads reprocessed, TCRdb shows one record per CDR3 protein and no DNA. The listing records nearly 110,000 distinct CDR3 sequences. Points from the study as a whole: TRB CDR3 hydrophobicity was greater in CXCR3-positive naive cells than in CXCR3-negative naive cells.

Antigen specificity for these receptors is unknown. The sequenced material came from naive CXCR3+ CD8+ T cells from blood. The subset denotes: CD45RO-CCR7+CD27+CD95- naive CD8+ T cells expressing CXCR3 (TNR3+). The receptor source for this set is a human donor in good health. Some clones in this sample may be carry-over from other donors' samples.

The V call is TRBV3-1, the J call TRBJ2-1; TCRdb outputs TRBD2, but without DNA this stays unchecked. The germline V gene encodes CDR1 LGHDT and CDR2 YNNKEL (reference sequence). The CDR3 is 19 residues long. The chain's CDR3 is CAISHLGTSGFSSYNEQFF.

The chain links TRBV4-2 to TRBJ2-1; the D gene TCRdb calls, TRBD1, cannot be checked with no DNA. This CDR3 comprises 16 residues. CDR1 LGHNA and CDR2 YNFKEQ come from the germline V gene. CDR3 in amino acids: CASSQENGGASNEQFF.

This rearrangement joins TRBV9 to TRBJ2-3; the D gene TCRdb calls, TRBD2, cannot be checked with no DNA. CDR3 length: 15 amino acids. Germline V CDR1 and CDR2: SGDLS, YYNGEE. The CDR3 here is CASSVEGLHTDTQYF.

V and J are TRBV29-1 and TRBJ2-7; TCRdb gives TRBD1 as the D gene, but with no DNA this cannot be confirmed. Germline lookup yields CDR1 SQVTM and CDR2 ANQGSEA. The CDR3 has 13 amino acids. This CDR3 reads CSVEEGDSYEQYF.

CDR3 in amino acids: CASSAGLAFFF. The chain employs TRBV7-6 and TRBJ2-7; TCRdb reports TRBD2, a call that lacks DNA to check it against. The CDR3 has 11 residues. Germline values: CDR1 SGHVS, CDR2 FNYEAQ.

CDR3 region: CASSYLSGTGVRDEQYF. This sequence joins TRBV7-6 and TRBJ2-7; TCRdb proposes TRBD1, but this gene call is untestable without DNA. CDR1 and CDR2 from the germline V gene are SGHVS and FNYEAQ. This CDR3 is 17 amino acids long.

The CDR3 is CASSFTLAGGPETQYF. The chain is built from TRBV6-5 and TRBJ2-5; with no DNA, the TCRdb D assignment of TRBD2 cannot be verified. This CDR3 has 16 residues. From germline, CDR1 is MNHEY and CDR2 SVGAGI.

The rearrangement links TRBV19 to TRBJ1-2; absent DNA, TCRdb's TRBD1 call cannot be checked. The CDR3 extends over 15 amino acids. The germline CDR1 and CDR2 sequences are LNHDA and SQIVND (reference sequence). The chain's CDR3 is CASSGWTGANYGYTF.

The chain couples TRBV28 to TRBJ2-1; no DNA is available, so the TRBD2 call from TCRdb remains unchecked. The CDR3 spans 14 residues. Germline CDR1 is MDHEN and CDR2 is SYDVKM. CDR3 loop: CASTLAGGRGEQFF.